This paragraph reports one T cell receptor (beta chain). These data come from a study of shared clonotypes between healthy human individuals. Data came from immunoSEQ multiplex PCR; TCRdb stores just in-frame clones and leaves some out. The sample yields hundreds of thousands of clones, about 95% seen once. The CDR3 sequence is 14 residues long. Trimming removed 0 bases at V and 5 bases at J, with 12 bases between. Per germline, CDR1 SGDLS and CDR2 YYNGEE. Naive CD8 cells were CD45RO-negative, positively selected for CCR7, excluding terminally differentiated effector memory CD45RA+ cells. The chain links TRBV9 to TRBJ2-7, with D uncertain. The TCR sequence derives from a woman aged 25 to 39 in good health. The sequencing sample was made of naive CD8+ T cells sorted from blood. This CDR3 is CASSVGGKLDEQYF. The CDR3 DNA reads TGTGCCAGCAGCGTAGGAGGAAAGCTTGACGAGCAGTACTTC. The full variable domain, rest sourced from reference TRBV9 and TRBJ2-7, is DSGVTQTPKHLITATGQRVTLRCSPRSGDLSVYWYQQSLDQGLQFLIQYYNGEERAKGNILERFSAQQFPDLHSELNLSSLELGDSALYFCASSVGGKLDEQYFGPGTRLTVT.